This T cell receptor (beta chain) comes out of a study of blood T cell repertoires in COVID-19. Using immunoSEQ multiplex PCR, the repertoire was profiled, and TCRdb retains in-frame clones only, with some absent. The sample carries under 350,000 clones, about nine tenths recorded once. This clone was observed once. V trimming: 6 bases; J trimming: 6 bases; junction bases outside the gene matches: 4. CDR1 is MNHEY and CDR2 is SVGAGI in the germline V gene. The length of the CDR3 is 13 residues. The sequence came from a woman aged 40 to 50 who had recovered from COVID-19. Sequencing was done on a sample of PBMCs or T cells enriched from blood (not recorded which). The chain uses TRBV6-5 and TRBJ1-1, with 10 bases identical to TRBD1. As DNA, the CDR3 is TGTGCCAGCAGGACAGGGGGCATCGCTGAAGCTTTCTTT. This codes for CASRTGGIAEAFF.